This is a list of T cell receptor beta chains from one sample in a study of T-cell memory formation after mild COVID-19. TCRdb passed the 5' RACE reads through MiXCR, listing each CDR3 protein once. The sample includes fewer than 300,000 distinct CDR3 sequences, 16% of them seen just once. Input material: PBMCs or a T cell subset sorted from them (not recorded which). These receptors were collected from a man between 18 and 29 years old who had mild COVID-19 (a few samples of this study predate the infection). Cell type and time point are not known. CDR3s include the opening cysteine and the closing phenylalanine or tryptophan. A D gene is named only where the DNA matches it firmly. Not every row has a clone size; where given, it reads once, few, many or a size class.

abundance,len,d_gene,j_gene,v_gene,CDR3nt,CDR3aa
many,15,TRBD1,TRBJ2-7,TRBV6-5,TGTGCCAGCAGAACCGGGACAGGGAGTCCCTACGAGCAGTACTTC,CASRTGTGSPYEQYF
.,11,.,TRBJ1-2,TRBV6-2/TRBV6-3,TGTGCCAGCACCCTAGGAAGAGGCTACACCTTC,CASTLGRGYTF
many,17,.,TRBJ1-1,TRBV5-1,TGCGCCAGCAGCTTGTCAGGCAGGGCTGGCGGGAACACTGAAGCTTTCTTT,CASSLSGRAGGNTEAFF
.,13,.,TRBJ1-2,TRBV7-8,TGTGCCAGCAGCCCCCTCCAGGGCCGTGGCTACACCTTC,CASSPLQGRGYTF
once,15,.,TRBJ1-2,TRBV7-9,TGTGCCAGCACCTTACTTGGAGTTCCCCAGGATGGCTACACCTTC,CASTLLGVPQDGYTF
.,14,.,TRBJ2-3,TRBV4-3,TGCGCCAGCAGCCAAGATGGAGGGCAGGGGTCGCAGTATTTT,CASSQDGGQGSQYF
.,15,TRBD2,TRBJ2-7,TRBV4-1,TGCGCCAGCAGCCCCGGGACTAGCGGCTCCTACGAGCAGTACTTC,CASSPGTSGSYEQYF
.,15,TRBD1,TRBJ2-7,TRBV4-3,TGCGCCAGCAGCCAAAGTGACAGGGGATCAGGCGAGCAGTACTTC,CASSQSDRGSGEQYF
few,14,TRBD1,TRBJ2-3,TRBV9,TGTGCCAGCAGCAGAAGACAGGGGATGGATACGCAGTATTTT,CASSRRQGMDTQYF
.,12,.,TRBJ1-4,TRBV20-1,TGCAGTGCTACCAACAGTGGTGAAAAACTGTTTTTT,CSATNSGEKLFF
few,14,TRBD1,TRBJ1-6,TRBV25-1,TGTGCCAGCAGTGCCACAGGGGGCGGGTCACCCCTCCACTTT,CASSATGGGSPLHF
few,15,TRBD2,TRBJ2-7,TRBV7-6,TGTGCCAGCAGCGGGATCGGACTAGCGGGCGGGGAGCAGTACTTC,CASSGIGLAGGEQYF
few,16,.,TRBJ1-6,TRBV7-2,TGTGCCAGCAGCTTAACAGCAGGGCCGTATAATTCACCCCTCCACTTT,CASSLTAGPYNSPLHF
few,17,TRBD1,TRBJ2-2,TRBV11-2,TGTGCCAGCAGCCCAGGGGGATGGGATCCGAACACCGGGGAGCTGTTTTTT,CASSPGGWDPNTGELFF
.,14,TRBD1,TRBJ1-2,TRBV2,TGTGCCAGCAGGCGGAGGACAGGTTCCTATGGCTACACCTTC,CASRRRTGSYGYTF
few,17,TRBD1,TRBJ2-5,TRBV20-1,TGCAGTGCTAGAGACTCCGGGACAGATCGCCTAAGACAGACCCAGTACTTC,CSARDSGTDRLRQTQYF
.,14,TRBD1,TRBJ2-7,TRBV9,TGTGCCAGCAGCGCCGCGACAGGGCACAACGAGCAGTACTTC,CASSAATGHNEQYF
few,19,TRBD1,TRBJ2-2,TRBV11-3,TGTGCCAGCAGCTCAGACAGGGGGCTTAGCGGGACGAACACCGGGGAGCTGTTTTTT,CASSSDRGLSGTNTGELFF
few,13,.,TRBJ1-5,TRBV6-5,TGTGCCAGCAGACCCCAGGGTAATCAGCCCCAGCATTTT,CASRPQGNQPQHF
few,15,.,TRBJ2-6,TRBV29-1,TGCAGCGTTGTGACAGGCTCCTCTGGGGCCAACGTCCTGACTTTC,CSVVTGSSGANVLTF
.,14,.,TRBJ1-5,TRBV7-2,TGTGCCAGCAGCAAGGGAGCCGGTGGCCAGCCCCAGCATTTT,CASSKGAGGQPQHF
.,14,.,TRBJ2-5,TRBV28,TGTGCCAGCATCGGGTATAGGAACCAAGAGACCCAGTACTTC,CASIGYRNQETQYF
many,17,.,TRBJ2-6,TRBV7-8,TGTGCCACAGTGGGGGGGCGGACCCTCTCTGGGGCCAACGTCCTGACTTTC,CATVGGRTLSGANVLTF
few,13,TRBD1,TRBJ1-4,TRBV7-9,TGTGCCAGCGGACAGGGGGCTCGAGAAAAACTGTTTTTT,CASGQGAREKLFF
few,16,TRBD2,TRBJ2-5,TRBV5-6,TGTGCCAGCAGCTTGAGGACTAGCGGGGGATTGGAGACCCAGTACTTC,CASSLRTSGGLETQYF
once,17,TRBD1,TRBJ2-1,TRBV20-1,TGCAGTGCTACTCCGGGACAGGGGGCACTGAGATACAATGAGCAGTTCTTC,CSATPGQGALRYNEQFF
many,13,.,TRBJ2-2,TRBV7-3,TGTGCCAGCAGCCTAACGGGAACCGGGGAGCTGTTTTTT,CASSLTGTGELFF
few,15,TRBD1,TRBJ2-5,TRBV5-5,TGTGCCAGCAGCTTGTTTCGACAGGGTGGGGAGACCCAGTACTTC,CASSLFRQGGETQYF
few,15,TRBD1,TRBJ1-4,TRBV5-1,TGCGCCAGCAGCCCCCAGGGGGCGCGGGATGAAAAACTGTTTTTT,CASSPQGARDEKLFF
few,13,.,TRBJ2-2,TRBV10-3,TGTGCCATCAGCGGACAGCACTCCGGGGAGCTGTTTTTT,CAISGQHSGELFF
.,13,.,TRBJ2-7,TRBV7-9,TGTGCCAGCAGCTTAAGCGGCGCCTACGAGCAGTACTTC,CASSLSGAYEQYF
.,12,.,TRBJ1-2,TRBV19,TGTGCCAGTAGTCCCGTCTACTATGGCTACACCTTC,CASSPVYYGYTF
few,13,.,TRBJ2-1,TRBV20-1,TGCAGTGCTAAGGACAGCATATACAATGAGCAGTTCTTC,CSAKDSIYNEQFF
few,13,TRBD1,TRBJ2-7,TRBV12-3/TRBV12-4,TGTGCCAGCAGCTTTGACAGGGACTACGAGCAGTACTTC,CASSFDRDYEQYF
few,14,.,TRBJ2-3,TRBV29-1,TGCAGCGTTCCACTACAGGAGAGCACAGATACGCAGTATTTT,CSVPLQESTDTQYF